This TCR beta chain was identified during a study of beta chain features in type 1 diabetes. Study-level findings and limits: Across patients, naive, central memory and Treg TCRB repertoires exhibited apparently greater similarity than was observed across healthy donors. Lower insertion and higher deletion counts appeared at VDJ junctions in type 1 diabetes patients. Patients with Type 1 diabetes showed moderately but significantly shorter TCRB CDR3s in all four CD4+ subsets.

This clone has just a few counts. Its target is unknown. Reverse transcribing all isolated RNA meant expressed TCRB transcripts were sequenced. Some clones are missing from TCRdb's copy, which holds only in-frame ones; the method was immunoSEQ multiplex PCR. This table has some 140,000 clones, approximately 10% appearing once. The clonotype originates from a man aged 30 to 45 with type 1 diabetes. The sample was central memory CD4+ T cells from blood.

CDR3 DNA: TGCGCCAGCAGCCCACGCTCCCCGACAGGGAGCTCCTACGAGCAGTACTTC. Residues: CASSPRSPTGSSYEQYF. The chain carries TRBV5-1 and TRBJ2-7; 7 nucleotides align to TRBD1. CDR1 is SGHRS and CDR2 is YFSETQ in the germline V gene. The CDR3 consists of 17 residues. Losses at the gene ends were 4 bases for V and 0 bases for J; bases not matched to a gene: 13.